The clone carrying this T cell receptor beta chain was found once. The antigen is unknown. This specimen comes from a study of T cell responses to AZD1222 COVID-19 vaccine. Study-wide results and limits: The study reported that nearly half of spike-specific TCRs target unmutated variant regions.

Measured with immunoSEQ multiplex PCR; TCRdb has only the in-frame clones, and not every one. The table has about 160,000 clones, just over 90% seen once. The V end lost 6 bases, the J end lost 0 bases, and 14 bases lay between the germline ends. The CDR3 length is 14 residues. Germline CDR1 is SQVTM and CDR2 is ANQGSEA. This rearrangement joins TRBV29-1 to TRBJ1-1; TRBD1 might be the D (5 bases). Here the sequenced sample was peripheral blood, taken on day 0 of MenACWY control vaccination. The TCR sequence derives from an adult in good health. The CDR3 DNA sequence: TGCAGCGTGGGGGGTGGGGCTATGAACACTGAAGCTTTCTTT. Translating it yields CSVGGGAMNTEAFF.